This T cell receptor (beta chain) was identified during a study of beta chain features in type 1 diabetes. The V gene's germline CDR1 is GTSNPN and CDR2 SVGIG (reference sequence). The CDR3 covers 13 residues. Trimming shortened V by 4 bases and J by 7 bases, and 16 bases separated the two germline ends. The investigators reverse transcribed all of the isolated RNA, so they sequenced expressed TCRB transcripts. The table came from immunoSEQ multiplex PCR; TCRdb's copy has only in-frame clones and leaves some out. The table lists approximately 730,000 clones, about an eighth of them singletons. All of the sorted populations showed purity greater than 95%. Study outcomes and limitations: PCR might favor shorter templates, but any such skew would affect patients and controls equally. Type 1 diabetes patients had moderately but significantly shorter TCRB CDR3s in all four CD4+ subsets. Within the patient group, naive, central memory and Treg TCRB repertoires appeared more similar to each other than within healthy donors.

In its sample, this clone was seen a few times. Its matching antigen is unknown. This clonotype was sampled from a man aged 18 to 30 with type 1 diabetes. The source material was naive CD4+ T cells from blood. The V and J genes are TRBV30 and TRBJ1-2; maybe TRBD1 (5 bases). The CDR3 DNA follows: TGTGCCTGGACCCCTGGTGGGACGCTTGGCTACACCTTC. Translated: CAWTPGGTLGYTF.